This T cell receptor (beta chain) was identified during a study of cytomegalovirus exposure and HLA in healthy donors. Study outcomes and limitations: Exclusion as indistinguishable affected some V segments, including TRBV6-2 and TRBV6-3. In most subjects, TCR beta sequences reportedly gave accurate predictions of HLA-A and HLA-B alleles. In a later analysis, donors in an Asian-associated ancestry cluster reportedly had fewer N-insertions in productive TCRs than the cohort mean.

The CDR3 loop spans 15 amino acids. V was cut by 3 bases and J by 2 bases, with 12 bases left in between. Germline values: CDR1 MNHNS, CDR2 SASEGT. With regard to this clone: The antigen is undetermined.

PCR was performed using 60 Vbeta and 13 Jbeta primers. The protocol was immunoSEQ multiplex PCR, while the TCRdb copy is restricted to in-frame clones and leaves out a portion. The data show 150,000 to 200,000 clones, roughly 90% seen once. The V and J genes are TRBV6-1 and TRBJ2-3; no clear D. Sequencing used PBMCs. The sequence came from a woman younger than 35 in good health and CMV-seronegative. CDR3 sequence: CASSELTFYTDTQYF. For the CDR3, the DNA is TGTGCCAGCAGTGAGTTGACATTTTACACAGATACGCAGTATTTT.